These 6 T cell receptor beta chains were all obtained from the same sample, sequenced in a study of cytomegalovirus exposure and HLA in healthy donors. Profiling relied on immunoSEQ multiplex PCR, and the TCRdb table lists in-frame clones only, not all of them. The repertoire holds 45,000 to 70,000 clones, with roughly 90% as singletons. Sequencing input: PBMCs. The receptors derive from a man aged 18 to 30 in good health and CMV-seronegative.

The chain uses TRBV4-1 and TRBJ2-1; 9 bases line up with TRBD1. Losses at the gene ends were 0 bases for V and 6 bases for J; bases not matched to a gene: 18. CDR1 and CDR2 from the germline V gene are MGHRA and YSYEKL. The CDR3 length is 20 residues. CDR3 DNA sequence: TGCGCCAGCAGCCAAGACCCGGACAGGGGTGGGGGCGGGTCTGGCAATGAGCAGTTCTTC. Protein: CASSQDPDRGGGGSGNEQFF.

V and J are TRBV18 and TRBJ2-3; 7 nucleotides line up with TRBD2. This CDR3 contains 19 residues. Trimming cost V 2 bases and J 4 bases; bases outside gene matches: 18. Germline CDR1 and CDR2: KGHSH and LQKENI. As DNA, the CDR3 is TGTGCCAGCTCACCATTCTTGGGGAGGGCCATCGAGGTCCCAGATACGCAGTATTTT. It encodes CASSPFLGRAIEVPDTQYF.

This clone occurred once. V is TRBV28 and J is TRBJ2-1; 11 bases fit TRBD2. Germline assignment: CDR1 MDHEN and CDR2 SYDVKM. The CDR3 extends over 16 amino acids. Trimming cost V 2 bases and J 4 bases; bases outside gene matches: 4. CDR3 sequence (DNA): TGTGCCAGCAGTTTAAGGGGACTAGCGGTATACAATGAGCAGTTCTTC. Translating it yields CASSLRGLAVYNEQFF.

This chain joins TRBV27 and TRBJ2-7, with a possible D match to TRBD1 (6 bases). Germline lookup yields CDR1 MNHEY and CDR2 SMNVEV (reference sequence). The CDR3 has 17 amino acids. V was clipped by 2 bases and J by 3 bases, with 20 bases between them. The chain's CDR3 is CASSLLVVGGHLYEQYF. CDR3 DNA: TGTGCCAGCAGTTTACTTGTAGTAGGGGGACATCTCTACGAGCAGTACTTC.

V and J are TRBV5-8 and TRBJ2-5; TRBD1 agrees at 8 bases. From germline, CDR1 is SGHTS and CDR2 YDEGEE. This CDR3 is built from 15 residues. The V segment lost 4 bases and the J segment 7 bases; nucleotides outside the gene matches: 12. Here the CDR3 reads CASSPRTGRFGTQYF. In DNA form, the CDR3 reads TGTGCCAGCAGCCCCCGGACAGGGCGGTTCGGGACCCAGTACTTC. Full variable domain (rest looked up from reference TRBV5-8 and TRBJ2-5): EAGVTQSPTHLIKTRGQQATLRCSPISGHTSVYWYQQALGLGLQFLLWYDEGEERNRGNFPPRFSGRQFPNYSSELNVNALELEDSALYLCASSPRTGRFGTQYFGPGTRLLVL.

This chain connects TRBV11-2 to TRBJ2-7; D not resolved. Germline CDR1 and CDR2: SGHAT and FQNNGV. The CDR3 spans 12 residues. Trimming pared 5 bases from V and 0 bases from J, leaving 5 bases between. CDR3 coding DNA: TGTGCCAGCAGCCCAAACTCCTACGAGCAGTACTTC. Translating gives CASSPNSYEQYF.